The present entry profiles one T cell receptor (beta chain) with its context. What it binds is unknown. This sample is part of a study of vaccination and CD4 T cells after COVID-19. An Oncomine TCR Beta short-read assay was used to sequence the DNA from cultured CD4+ T cells. TCRdb re-derived calls from the PCR reads in MiXCR, one entry per CDR3 protein. This table holds 20,000 to 25,000 distinct CDR3 sequences, 67% found once. Specified treatment: approximately 11-day PBMC culture with coronavirus spike peptide pools or control peptides (ViraFEST assay). The source material was CD4+ T cells from blood, cultured in vitro, sampled after SARS-CoV-2 vaccination. This TCR derives from a human donor who received a COVID-19 vaccine.

CDR3 sequence reads: CASSLRPGAHTGELFF. CDR3 DNA: TGTGCCAGCAGCTTGCGGCCAGGGGCGCACACCGGGGAGCTGTTTTTT. The rearrangement joins TRBV11-3 to TRBJ2-2, with D possibly being TRBD1 (6 bases). Germline loops: CDR1 SGHNT, CDR2 YENEEA. This CDR3 region has 16 residues. Trimming cost V 3 bases and J 3 bases, with 14 bases left between them.